Listed here are 21 T cell receptor beta chains from one sample, sequenced in a study of cytomegalovirus exposure and HLA in healthy donors. The PCR used 60 Vbeta and 13 Jbeta primers. Here immunoSEQ multiplex PCR was the method, and the copy in TCRdb shows in-frame clones only, minus some. Among some 190,000 clones, roughly 80% were seen once, and the ten largest hold 1.5%. Sequencing was done on a sample of PBMCs. These receptors were obtained from a man in his forties in good health and CMV-seronegative.

This clone came up once. Germline and junction disagree at one end, which may indicate a read error. The gene calls are TRBV4-1 and TRBJ1-2; D not certain. This CDR3 has 14 residues. In germline, CDR1 is MGHRA, CDR2 YSYEKL. The CDR3 is CVSSQEERVGGYTF. The CDR3 nucleotides are TGCGTCAGCAGCCAAGAAGAGAGGGTCGGAGGCTACACCTTC.

The chain is built from TRBV6-1 and TRBJ2-7; D possibly corresponds to TRBD1 (6 bases). Per germline, CDR1 MNHNS and CDR2 SASEGT. CDR3 length: 14 residues. V shed 9 bases and J shed 2 bases, with 17 bases lying between them. The CDR3 region has the DNA TGTGCCAGTCTTGGACAGTTGTTAGCCTACGAGCAGTACTTC. Its protein product is CASLGQLLAYEQYF.

The V and J genes are TRBV28 and TRBJ2-2, with a possible D match to TRBD2 (5 bases). Germline V gives CDR1 MDHEN, CDR2 SYDVKM. Trimming stripped 8 bases from V and 7 bases from J, with 20 bases between. The CDR3 is made up of 15 amino acids. As DNA, the CDR3 is TGTGCCAGCCTTCGGCGGTCGGGAATTGGCGGGGAGCTGTTTTTT. Encoded protein: CASLRRSGIGGELFF.

The CDR3 region has the DNA TGTGCCAGCAAAGCGGGAGCGGGCACCGGGGAGCTGTTTTTT. Encoded protein: CASKAGAGTGELFF. The rearrangement joins TRBV7-8 to TRBJ2-2; 8 bases match TRBD2. V lost 7 bases and J lost 4; bases outside the gene matches: 5. Germline CDR1 and CDR2: SGHVS and FQNEAQ. The CDR3 totals 14 residues.

The chain joins TRBV13 to TRBJ2-3, with TRBD2 as a possible D gene (7 bases). The V and J ends lost 5 bases and 3 bases respectively, with 21 bases between them. In germline, CDR1 is PRHDT, CDR2 FYEKMQ (reference sequence). The CDR3 extends over 17 amino acids. The CDR3: CASSPLEGGVRTDTQYF. The DNA for the CDR3 is TGTGCCAGCAGCCCCTTGGAAGGGGGGGTTAGGACAGATACGCAGTATTTT.

This clone has a single count. The rearrangement uses TRBV19 and TRBJ1-1; 12 bases are a match to TRBD1. J lost 4 bases, V lost 6 bases, and 15 bases had no gene match. The CDR3 runs 18 residues. The germline V gene has CDR1 LNHDA and CDR2 SQIVND (reference sequence). CDR3: CASRLYRDRGPGGTEAFF. For the CDR3, the DNA is TGTGCCAGTAGGCTATACCGGGACAGGGGGCCTGGGGGCACTGAAGCTTTCTTT.

The chain recombines TRBV9 with TRBJ2-7, with TRBD1 matching 9 bases. The CDR3 covers 14 residues. V was pared by 0 bases and J by 7 bases, with 5 bases of the junction left unmatched. The germline gives CDR1 SGDLS, CDR2 YYNGEE. Here the CDR3 DNA reads TGTGCCAGCAGCGTAGCGACAGGGGGTGAGGAGCAGTACTTC. It codes for CASSVATGGEEQYF.

V and J are TRBV28 and TRBJ2-1; 7 bases match TRBD2. Germline V gene sequence: CDR1 MDHEN, CDR2 SYDVKM. V dropped 8 bases and J dropped 2; count of bases not matched to a gene: 9. The CDR3 has 15 amino acids. The DNA of the CDR3 is TGTGCCAGCGGGTCTGGGGGGGGACCCTACAATGAGCAGTTCTTC. It translates to CASGSGGGPYNEQFF.

The CDR3 spells CASSLDQGRTYEQYF. In DNA, the CDR3 is TGTGCCAGCAGCTTAGATCAGGGCAGAACCTACGAGCAGTACTTC. The chain employs TRBV11-2 and TRBJ2-7; weak D call: TRBD1 (5 bases). The CDR3 is made up of 15 amino acids. Germline V gene sequence: CDR1 SGHAT, CDR2 FQNNGV. Trimming removed 0 bases at V and 2 bases at J, with 11 bases between. Full variable domain (rest looked up from reference TRBV11-2 and TRBJ2-7): EAGVAQSPRYKIIEKRQSVAFWCNPISGHATLYWYQQILGQGPKLLIQFQNNGVVDDSQLPKDRFSAERLKGVDSTLKIQPAKLEDSAVYLCASSLDQGRTYEQYFGPGTRLTVT.

The chain recombines TRBV21-1 with TRBJ1-1; no check of the table's D call, TRBD1, against the DNA was made. TRBV21-1 is listed as a pseudogene. The CDR3 spans 14 residues. This CDR3 reads CASSKYTRNTEAFF. The DNA of the CDR3 is TGTGCCAGCAGCAAATATACACGGAACACTGAAGCTTTCTTT.

V usage is TRBV21-1 and J usage is TRBJ2-7; the table's D call, TRBD2, was not checked against the DNA. TRBV21-1 is termed a pseudogene. The CDR3 extends over 14 amino acids. CDR3 DNA sequence: TGTGCCAGCAGCATGGGGAGAGGGAACTACGAGCAGTACTTC. Translating it yields CASSMGRGNYEQYF.

The chain recombines TRBV7-2 with TRBJ2-3; D perhaps matches TRBD2 (5 bases). The CDR3 runs 17 residues. Germline V gene data show CDR1 as SGHTA and CDR2 as FQGNSA. Trimming stripped 1 base from V and 3 bases from J, with 17 bases between. CDR3 coding DNA: TGTGCCAGCAGCTTAGACTTCACGCGGTGGAGGACAGATACGCAGTATTTT. This gives the protein CASSLDFTRWRTDTQYF.

V usage is TRBV2 and J usage is TRBJ2-7; 10 bases are shared with TRBD1. This CDR3 region has 13 residues. The junction had 1 base not matched to a gene; V was cut back by 4 bases and J by 4 bases. Germline CDR1 SNHLY, CDR2 FYNNEI. CDR3 sequence reads: CASSVGQGYEQYF. CDR3 sequence (DNA): TGTGCCAGCAGTGTGGGACAGGGGTACGAGCAGTACTTC.

This chain links TRBV7-3 with TRBJ2-5; 12 nucleotides agree with TRBD2. The CDR3 contains 17 residues. Losses at the gene ends were 4 bases for V and 4 bases for J; bases not matched to a gene: 10. In germline, CDR1 is SGHTA, CDR2 FQGTGA. CDR3: CASSSVTSGRGRETQYF. The CDR3 DNA reads as TGTGCCAGCAGCTCGGTGACTAGCGGGAGAGGAAGAGAGACCCAGTACTTC.

This chain links TRBV7-9 with TRBJ1-4, with no clear D. The CDR3 covers 13 residues. Trimming cost V 3 bases and J 8 bases, with 10 bases left between them. Germline lookup yields CDR1 SEHNR and CDR2 FQNEAQ (reference sequence). CDR3: CASSLGGVEKLFF. In nucleotides, the CDR3 is TGTGCCAGCAGCTTGGGCGGGGTAGAAAAACTGTTTTTT.

The V call is TRBV14, the J call TRBJ1-1; possible D gene TRBD1, 6 bases. CDR3 size: 17 residues. V lost 7 bases to trimming and J lost 5 bases, with 26 bases between them. Germline values: CDR1 SGHDN, CDR2 FVKESK. The chain's CDR3 is CASTPRGIGGGATEAFF. DNA of the CDR3: TGTGCCAGCACCCCCCGGGGTATCGGCGGGGGCGCAACTGAAGCTTTCTTT.

This chain connects TRBV28 to TRBJ1-2, with 8 bases aligning to TRBD1. Trimming took 8 bases from V and 4 from J; bases not matched to a gene: 9. The CDR3 is 14 residues long. Germline CDR1 and CDR2: MDHEN and SYDVKM. The CDR3 sequence: CASVGQGGIYGYTF. The CDR3 DNA reads as TGTGCCAGCGTAGGACAGGGTGGGATCTATGGCTACACCTTC.

The V and J genes are TRBV18 and TRBJ2-3; D gene unclear. The ends were cut back, 5 bases at V and 2 bases at J, with 8 bases in the middle. The CDR3 spans 13 residues. CDR1 and CDR2 (germline): KGHSH, LQKENI. CDR3 in DNA: TGTGCCAGCTCATCCTTCGTCACAGATACGCAGTATTTT. It codes for CASSSFVTDTQYF. The full variable domain, its missing parts supplied by reference TRBV18 and TRBJ2-3, is NAGVMQNPRHLVRRRGQEARLRCSPMKGHSHVYWYRQLPEEGLKFMVYLQKENIIDESGMPKERFSAEFPKEGPSILRIQQVVRGDSAAYFCASSSFVTDTQYFGPGTRLTVL.

The J gene is TRBJ1-2, the V gene TRBV7-2, with 7 bases identical to TRBD1. The CDR3 contains 16 residues. Germline V CDR1 and CDR2: SGHTA, FQGNSA. With V trimmed by 1 base and J by 4 bases, 9 bases remained unmatched. As DNA, the CDR3 is TGTGCCAGCAGCTTAGTGGGGACAGCCGACGTCTATGGCTACACCTTC. Its protein product is CASSLVGTADVYGYTF.

This clone was counted a few times. The chain employs TRBV6-1 and TRBJ1-6, with 9 bases lining up with TRBD1. CDR3 length: 15 residues. The V gene's germline CDR1 is MNHNS and CDR2 SASEGT. V trimming: 3 bases; J trimming: 10 bases; junction bases outside the gene matches: 7. CDR3: CASSERTGEGSPLHF. CDR3 coding DNA: TGTGCCAGCAGTGAGCGGACAGGGGAGGGGTCACCCCTCCACTTT.

V usage is TRBV4-2 and J usage is TRBJ2-7; TRBD2 aligns across 9 bases. The J segment lost 3 bases and the V segment lost 4 bases, leaving 10 bases of the junction unmatched. Germline assignment: CDR1 LGHNA and CDR2 YNFKEQ. The CDR3 runs 16 residues. This chain's CDR3 is CASSPHQGLASYEQYF. The CDR3 DNA reads TGTGCCAGCAGCCCACACCAGGGACTAGCCAGCTACGAGCAGTACTTC.